This T cell receptor beta chain was sequenced during a study of blood T cell repertoires in COVID-19. Study details: T cells, B-cell-depleted T cells, or PBMCs supplied cDNA or gDNA.

Profiled with immunoSEQ multiplex PCR; TCRdb holds only in-frame clones, not every one. The sample carries hundreds of thousands of clones, around 88% recorded once. Germline CDR1 MNHNS, CDR2 SASEGT. The CDR3 spans 16 residues. V lost 2 bases and J lost 0, with 12 bases in between. This chain links TRBV6-1 with TRBJ2-3; D might be TRBD2 (5 bases). The specimen sequenced was peripheral blood. The sequence derives from a woman aged 30 to 39 with acute or convalescent COVID-19. This CDR3 is CASSELRAASTDTQYF. As DNA, the CDR3 is TGTGCCAGCAGTGAATTACGAGCGGCTAGCACAGATACGCAGTATTTT.